This T cell receptor (beta chain) was documented in a study of graft-versus-host responses after intestinal transplantation (dated by TCRdb to about 2021). For the wider study: Multivisceral, liver-intestinal, or isolated intestinal transplants were received by the recipients. A peak of at least 4% donor T cells among recipient peripheral blood mononuclear cells was the definition used for donor T cell macrochimerism. A cohort of roughly 25 intestinal transplant recipients, including one retransplant, was enrolled, and a few patients lacking pretransplant specimens were excluded. Every recipient was given anti-thymocyte globulin induction, then maintenance tacrolimus and steroids for 2 to 3 years. Samples from a few later patients were sequenced in-house on an Illumina MiSeq with MiXCR processing rather than by the commercial service. Alloreactive clones were identified by sequencing pre-transplant mixed lymphocyte reaction products and comparing these products with unstimulated pre-transplant donor and recipient T cells. After intestinal transplantation, graft-versus-host and host-versus-graft alloreactive T cell clones in the graft, circulation and bone marrow were tracked using bulk TCR-beta CDR3 sequencing. Study-level results and caveats: Patients with donor T cell macrochimerism had high GvH to HvG T cell clonal ratios in their allografts. Early after transplant, peak levels of circulating GvH clones were found to be associated with declines in HvG clones. GvH clones turned up in recipient bone marrow, with some appearing earlier in ileal mucosa or blood, a pattern consistent with an intestinal mucosal origin. Conclusions were limited by the relatively low number and heterogeneity of intestinal transplant patients.

With regard to this clone: What antigen it recognizes has not been identified. No much larger clone exists at a distance of one base, and base qualities are not known.

From the germline V gene, CDR1 is MDHEN and CDR2 is SYDVKM. V is trimmed back by 5 bases and J by 10 bases, and the junction contains 13 bases that no gene match accounts for. The CDR3 runs 16 residues from the cysteine to the phenylalanine. Here the CDR3 DNA is all that survives: 48 bases in frame from base 1. Sample time point, as interpreted from the label and publication: cells obtained before transplantation from donor or recipient. CD3+CD4+ and CD3+CD8+ populations were FACS-sorted from unstimulated pre-transplant donor and recipient cells taken from spleen or lymph nodes. The receptor library was made with the immunoSEQ multiplex PCR assay. For most patients, genomic DNA was isolated with the Qiagen DNeasy Blood and Tissue Kit and shipped frozen to Adaptive Biotechnologies for TCR sequencing. High-throughput TCR-beta CDR3 sequencing of genomic DNA from most patients was performed by Adaptive Biotechnologies. In the authors' own workflow: TCR sequencing data were retrieved from Adaptive's ImmunoSEQ software for around 19 patients, whereas a few other patients were processed with MiXCR and VDJtools. To correct CD4 versus CD8 sorting errors, sequences present in both subsets at a frequency ratio below 5:1 were removed. Because the origin of CDR3 nucleotide sequences shared between donor and recipient could not be assigned, those sequences were removed. To be classed as alloreactive, a clone needed at least 2-fold expansion over unstimulated cells and a minimum CFSE-low frequency of 0.002% (template counts) or 0.001% (read counts). A clone was considered mappable if detected in the sequenced pre-transplant spleen, lymph node, or MLR CFSE-low populations of the donor or recipient. Cumulative frequency of alloreactive clones was calculated as a percentage of all sequences weighted by copy number. The immuneACCESS repertoire file appears here via TCRdb, limited to in-frame rearrangements. These files lack a portion of the clones; in checked studies, under half of the deficit traces to unresolved V genes, and the cause of the others is not known. V and J calls and clone size are given by that table; D and trimming were obtained from the DNA. The sample includes more than 85,000 clones, with 85% to 95% observed a single time. Together, the top ten hold 0.069% of the sample.

The sample in question was unstimulated CD8+ T cells sorted from spleen or lymph node cells, obtained before transplant. The sequence came from a human donor who was the organ donor for an intestinal transplant. Recombination joined TRBV28 with TRBJ2-4; a stretch of 11 junction bases matches TRBD2. CDR3 sequence: CASSTKYGTSGAIQYF. The DNA sequence is given as TGTGCCAGCAGTACGAAATATGGGACTAGCGGAGCTATTCAGTACTTC. Full variable domain (CDR3 extended with the reference TRBV28 and TRBJ2-4 proteins): DVKVTQSSRYLVKRTGEKVFLECVQDMDHENMFWYRQDPGLGLRLIYFSYDVKMKEKGDIPEGYSVSREKKERFSLILESASTNQTSMYLCASSTKYGTSGAIQYFGAGTRLSVL.